The next 32 T cell receptor beta chains were all read from a single sample in a study of Tregs in tolerant kidney transplant recipients. TCRdb's copy holds only in-frame clones and misses some; the assay was immunoSEQ multiplex PCR. The data contain more than 60,000 clones, 70% to 90% of them singletons. Sample: Tregs from blood, taken before the transplant. The origin of the receptors is a human donor who received a combined kidney and bone marrow transplant.

This clone was observed a few times. The chain has TRBV19 and TRBJ1-1; D gene unclear. This CDR3 has 12 amino acids. V shed 6 bases and J shed 11 bases, with 16 bases lying between them. Germline CDR1 LNHDA, CDR2 SQIVND (reference sequence). The CDR3 is CASRELGRRAFF. DNA for the CDR3: TGTGCCAGTAGGGAGCTCGGGCGCAGGGCTTTCTTT.

About this clone itself: Because the CDR3 is missing its conserved closing phenylalanine or tryptophan, this is likely a read error. The chain joins TRBV7-2 to TRBJ1-1; weak D call: TRBD1 (6 bases). The CDR3 consists of 15 residues. Germline lookup yields CDR1 SGHTA and CDR2 FQGNSA. The V end was cut by 5 bases, the J end by 4 bases, with 17 bases between. The CDR3 loop is CASSPGGPGGTEAFL. The CDR3 coding sequence is TGTGCCAGCAGCCCCGGGGGGCCCGGGGGCACTGAAGCTTTCCTT.

This chain connects TRBV9 to TRBJ1-4, with TRBD1 as a possible D gene (6 bases). Trimming cost V 4 bases and J 3 bases, with 13 bases left between them. Germline V gene lookup returns CDR1 SGDLS and CDR2 YYNGEE. The CDR3 sequence is 15 residues long. CDR3 loop: CASSLGNRANEKLFF. As DNA, the CDR3 is TGTGCCAGCAGCCTAGGGAACAGGGCTAATGAAAAACTGTTTTTT.

CDR3 DNA: TGTGCCAGCTCACCACCGGGGTTTGGCGGGATAAGTTACAATGAGCAGTTCTTC. As protein: CASSPPGFGGISYNEQFF. The chain is built from TRBV18 and TRBJ2-1, with D possibly being TRBD2 (6 bases). V lost 0 bases, J lost 4 bases, and 19 bases lay in between. Germline V lookup: CDR1 KGHSH, CDR2 LQKENI. The CDR3 contains 18 residues.

The chain recombines TRBV28 with TRBJ1-2; the match to TRBD1 covers 11 bases. The length of the CDR3 is 15 residues. The germline V gene has CDR1 MDHEN and CDR2 SYDVKM. V lost 4 bases and J lost 6; bases outside the gene matches: 7. CDR3 loop: CASSSPGQGADGYTF. CDR3 nucleotide sequence: TGTGCCAGCAGTTCCCCAGGACAGGGGGCGGATGGCTACACCTTC.

The V and J genes are TRBV15 and TRBJ1-1; D call uncertain. Germline CDR1 and CDR2: LNHNV and YYDKDF (reference sequence). The V end lost 0 bases, the J end lost 8 bases, and 10 bases lay between the germline ends. The CDR3 consists of 13 residues. CDR3 in amino acids: CATSRDPGKEAFF. The CDR3, as DNA: TGTGCCACCAGCAGAGATCCCGGAAAGGAAGCTTTCTTT.

This clone is medium-sized in the sample. The V gene is TRBV2, the J gene TRBJ1-3; no reliable D call. Germline CDR1 SNHLY, CDR2 FYNNEI. With 1 base removed from V and 0 bases from J, the gap between germline ends came to 7 bases. This CDR3 is built from 15 residues. CDR3: CASSEEARSGNTIYF. CDR3 sequence (DNA): TGTGCCAGCAGTGAAGAGGCGCGCTCTGGAAACACCATATATTTT.

This rearrangement joins TRBV19 to TRBJ2-7; TRBD2 is a possible D gene (5 bases). The CDR3 runs to 15 residues. Trimming stripped 1 base from V and 2 bases from J, with 12 bases between. Germline V gives CDR1 LNHDA, CDR2 SQIVND (reference sequence). The CDR3 DNA reads as TGTGCCAGTAGTATAGGTTCAGGAGGACCCTACGAGCAGTACTTC. Encoded protein: CASSIGSGGPYEQYF.

The chain employs TRBV5-4 and TRBJ2-7; D perhaps matches TRBD1 (6 bases). The CDR3 is 13 amino acids. Germline CDR1 is SGHNT and CDR2 is YYREEE (reference sequence). V shed 0 bases and J shed 6 bases, with 10 bases lying between them. The CDR3 DNA follows: TGTGCCAGCAGCTTGGCGGACAGATCCGAGCAGTACTTC. Its protein product is CASSLADRSEQYF.

The chain couples TRBV5-1 to TRBJ2-2; tentatively, D is TRBD1 (6 bases). The CDR3 runs 15 residues. Germline assignment: CDR1 SGHRS and CDR2 YFSETQ. V lost 2 bases and J 2 bases, leaving 10 bases between the germline ends. In nucleotides, the CDR3 is TGCGCCAGCAGCTTTTCAGGGACAAACACCGGGGAGCTGTTTTTT. Its translation: CASSFSGTNTGELFF.

This clone is a singleton in its sample. The chain combines TRBV9 with TRBJ2-3; maybe TRBD2 (5 bases). With 0 bases removed from V and 0 bases from J, the gap between germline ends came to 17 bases. CDR1 is SGDLS and CDR2 is YYNGEE in the germline V gene. This CDR3 has 18 residues. CDR3 residues: CASSVDVPRLTSTDTQYF. The CDR3 nucleotides read TGTGCCAGCAGCGTAGACGTCCCCCGACTAACGAGCACAGATACGCAGTATTTT.

The V call is TRBV28, the J call TRBJ2-7; either TRBD1 or TRBD2 may supply D (6 bases each). The V and J ends lost 3 bases and 0 bases respectively, with 12 bases between them. Per germline, CDR1 MDHEN and CDR2 SYDVKM. This CDR3 contains 15 residues. DNA for the CDR3: TGTGCCAGCAGTTTTGGGGGGCTGAGCTCCTACGAGCAGTACTTC. Its protein product is CASSFGGLSSYEQYF.

The genes are TRBV7-2 and TRBJ1-1; D gene unclear. Trimming left V 4 bases short and J 0 bases short, with 21 bases between. Germline values: CDR1 SGHTA, CDR2 FQGNSA. The CDR3 has 18 residues. CDR3 sequence reads: CASSSRREGWRVNTEAFF. The CDR3 DNA is TGTGCCAGCAGCTCTCGGCGGGAAGGGTGGCGGGTGAACACTGAAGCTTTCTTT.

V gene TRBV30 combines with J gene TRBJ1-2; D is undetermined. Trimming took off 0 bases at V and 2 bases at J, with 7 bases between the two ends. Germline V CDR1 and CDR2: GTSNPN, SVGIG (reference sequence). The CDR3 has 13 amino acids. The CDR3 region has the DNA TGTGCCTGGAGTGTAACGAGAAACTATGGCTACACCTTC. This sequence encodes CAWSVTRNYGYTF.

This sequence joins TRBV5-5 and TRBJ2-7; no clear D gene. CDR3 length: 13 residues. CDR1 SGHKS and CDR2 YYEKEE come from the germline V gene (reference sequence). V dropped 1 base and J dropped 6 bases, with 11 bases sitting between them. CDR3 sequence (DNA): TGTGCCAGCAGCTTGATTTCGCCTTCCGAGCAGTACTTC. This codes for CASSLISPSEQYF.

The rearrangement uses TRBV6-5 and TRBJ1-5; TRBD1 agrees at 10 bases. CDR1 and CDR2 (germline): MNHEY, SVGAGI. The CDR3 consists of 15 residues. V was pared by 5 bases and J by 6 bases, with 7 bases of the junction left unmatched. The CDR3 DNA follows: TGTGCCAGCAGTAGGGGACAGGGGCGACGTCAGCCCCAGCATTTT. Protein sequence: CASSRGQGRRQPQHF.

The chain has TRBV19 and TRBJ2-4; 8 bases map to TRBD1. Germline CDR1 is LNHDA and CDR2 is SQIVND (reference sequence). Germline trimming cut 4 bases from V and 0 bases from J; bases unmatched to any gene: 14. This CDR3 is 19 amino acids long. This CDR3 reads CASSTSGTGLVLAKNIQYF. The CDR3 DNA follows: TGTGCCAGTAGTACCTCCGGGACAGGATTAGTGTTAGCCAAAAACATTCAGTACTTC. Based on the CDR3 plus reference TRBV19 and TRBJ2-4, the full variable domain is DGGITQSPKYLFRKEGQNVTLSCEQNLNHDAMYWYRQDPGQGLRLIYYSQIVNDFQKGDIAEGYSVSREKKESFPLTVTSAQKNPTAFYLCASSTSGTGLVLAKNIQYFGAGTRLSVL.

The CDR3 is CASTGQGDYGYTF. Written as DNA, the CDR3 is TGTGCCAGCACAGGACAGGGAGACTATGGCTACACCTTC. V is TRBV6-6 and J is TRBJ1-2; 8 bases line up with TRBD1. The CDR3 consists of 13 residues. V was pared by 7 bases and J by 3 bases, with 4 bases of the junction left unmatched. The germline CDR1 and CDR2 sequences are MNHNY and SVGAGI (reference sequence).

CDR3 loop: CASSHGTGDLWGQYF. For the CDR3, the DNA is TGCGCCAGCAGCCATGGGACAGGGGATTTGTGGGGGCAGTACTTC. V and J are TRBV5-1 and TRBJ2-7; 10 nucleotides line up with TRBD1. Unmatched junction bases numbered 13, after V lost 4 bases and J lost 9 bases. This CDR3 region has 15 residues. Per the germline V gene, CDR1 is SGHRS and CDR2 is YFSETQ.

This clone has a handful of counts. The J gene is TRBJ2-6, the V gene TRBV2, with D unclear. CDR1 and CDR2 (germline): SNHLY, FYNNEI. The germline V and J ends were trimmed by 4 bases and 4 bases, with 8 bases remaining between them. CDR3 length: 14 amino acids. The CDR3 region is CASSAQPGANVLTF. In DNA form, the CDR3 reads TGTGCCAGCAGTGCCCAACCCGGGGCCAACGTCCTGACTTTC.

This chain links TRBV11-2 with TRBJ1-2; possibly TRBD1 for D (5 bases). CDR1 and CDR2 (germline): SGHAT, FQNNGV. The CDR3 has 18 amino acids. The V gene lost 5 bases and the J gene lost 2 bases, with 24 bases spanning the gap. DNA of the CDR3: TGTGCCAGCAGCGAGGACACGAAAGGCGTTATTAAAAACTATGGCTACACCTTC. It specifies CASSEDTKGVIKNYGYTF.

The chain combines TRBV29-1 with TRBJ2-1; TRBD1 might be the D (6 bases). Germline assignment: CDR1 SQVTM and CDR2 ANQGSEA. V was shortened by 8 bases and J by 0 bases, with 14 bases between the two germline ends. This CDR3 is 14 amino acids long. Here the CDR3 DNA reads TGCAGCTTTACGGACAGCCTCTCCTACAATGAGCAGTTCTTC. This sequence encodes CSFTDSLSYNEQFF.

The chain is built from TRBV28 and TRBJ2-7; 7 bases agree with TRBD2. V shed 5 bases and J 5 bases; nucleotides not matched to a gene: 15. Germline V gene lookup returns CDR1 MDHEN and CDR2 SYDVKM. The CDR3 extends over 16 amino acids. The CDR3, as DNA: TGTGCCAGCAGTCTGAGCGGGACCCCTCAGCTGGACGAGCAGTACTTC. This sequence encodes CASSLSGTPQLDEQYF. Looking up the rest from reference TRBV28 and TRBJ2-7 gives the full variable domain: DVKVTQSSRYLVKRTGEKVFLECVQDMDHENMFWYRQDPGLGLRLIYFSYDVKMKEKGDIPEGYSVSREKKERFSLILESASTNQTSMYLCASSLSGTPQLDEQYFGPGTRLTVT.

The chain is built from TRBV27 and TRBJ1-5, with 11 bases matching TRBD1. The CDR3 is 15 amino acids. Germline V gene data show CDR1 as MNHEY and CDR2 as SMNVEV (reference sequence). J gave up 5 bases and V 5 bases, and 5 bases lay outside the gene matches. In DNA form, the CDR3 reads TGTGCCAGCAGTGCGAGGACAGGGGGCCATCAGCCCCAGCATTTT. As protein: CASSARTGGHQPQHF.

V is TRBV9 and J is TRBJ2-3; 8 nucleotides align to TRBD2. The germline CDR1 and CDR2 sequences are SGDLS and YYNGEE. V lost 6 bases, J lost 8 bases, and 11 bases stayed unmatched. This CDR3 has 14 residues. The CDR3 DNA sequence: TGTGCCAGCACCCCGGGAGGGTCTTGGGGTACGCAGTATTTT. As protein: CASTPGGSWGTQYF.

The chain employs TRBV2 and TRBJ2-7; 10 nucleotides match TRBD2. Germline trimming cut 6 bases from V and 5 bases from J; bases unmatched to any gene: 4. This CDR3 is 13 amino acids long. The V gene's germline CDR1 is SNHLY and CDR2 FYNNEI. The CDR3 region is CASRASGGHEQYF. For the CDR3, the DNA is TGTGCCAGCAGGGCTAGCGGGGGCCACGAGCAGTACTTC.

The J gene is TRBJ1-4, the V gene TRBV5-1; 10 bases match TRBD1. Per the germline V gene, CDR1 is SGHRS and CDR2 is YFSETQ. The CDR3 totals 14 residues. J gave up 8 bases and V 3 bases, and 4 bases lay outside the gene matches. CDR3 loop: CASSSTGGREKLFF. CDR3 sequence (DNA): TGCGCCAGCAGCTCGACAGGGGGCCGAGAAAAACTGTTTTTT.

This chain joins TRBV11-2 and TRBJ1-2, with D hard to call. The CDR3 spans 11 residues. The germline V and J ends were trimmed by 5 bases and 3 bases, with 4 bases remaining between them. Germline V CDR1 and CDR2: SGHAT, FQNNGV. CDR3 amino acids: CASSHDYGYTF. CDR3 coding DNA: TGTGCCAGCAGCCACGACTATGGCTACACCTTC.

J is TRBJ1-2 and V is TRBV6-5; 7 bases line up with TRBD1. The CDR3 extends over 12 amino acids. The trim removed 7 bases at V and 5 bases at J, leaving 4 bases unmatched. Germline CDR1 reads MNHEY; CDR2 reads SVGAGI. In nucleotides, the CDR3 is TGTGCCAGCAAGGGGGCAGCATATGGCTACACCTTC. This sequence encodes CASKGAAYGYTF.

The V gene is TRBV5-1, the J gene TRBJ1-1; no firm D call. There are 14 residues in the CDR3. Germline lookup yields CDR1 SGHRS and CDR2 YFSETQ. The V and J ends lost 4 bases and 1 base respectively, with 11 bases between them. This chain's CDR3 is CASSLKVGNTEAFF. The CDR3 DNA follows: TGCGCCAGCAGCCTCAAAGTAGGGAACACTGAAGCTTTCTTT.

The chain carries TRBV7-2 and TRBJ2-5, with TRBD1 as a possible D gene (6 bases). The J call could be wrong; TRBJ2-7 is a better fit for the DNA end. Germline values: CDR1 SGHTA, CDR2 FQGNSA. The CDR3 is 12 residues long. CDR3 loop: CASSLQGYEQYF. The DNA of the CDR3 is TGTGCCAGCAGCTTACAGGGGTACGAGCAGTACTTC.

In its sample, this clone was seen a few times. This chain connects TRBV6-6 to TRBJ2-5; D gene unclear. The V gene lost 6 bases and the J gene lost 3 bases, with 17 bases spanning the gap. The CDR3 loop spans 15 amino acids. Germline V lookup: CDR1 MNHNY, CDR2 SVGAGI (reference sequence). This CDR3 is CASSGPGEGEETQYF. The CDR3 coding sequence is TGTGCCAGCAGCGGGCCGGGTGAAGGAGAAGAGACCCAGTACTTC.